The rows below give T cell receptor beta chains drawn from one sample of a study of metastatic and nonmetastatic thyroid tumors. TCRdb reanalyzed the PCR reads via MiXCR. The sample has fewer than 25,000 clones; more than 14% are singletons. Sequenced: tumor tissue. Source of these receptors: a female donor with papillary thyroid cancer or a benign thyroid nodule (not recorded which). Some clones in this sample may be carry-over from other donors' samples. Both conserved end residues are part of each CDR3. Each record gives: J gene, D gene, clone size, V gene, CDR3 DNA, CDR3 protein. A D gene is named only where the DNA matches it firmly. Not every row has a clone size; where given, it reads once, few, many or a size class.

>TRBJ1-5|.|medium-sized|TRBV20-1
TGCAGTGCGCGTGAAGCAAATCAGCCCCAGCATTTT
CSAREANQPQHF
>TRBJ2-5|.|many|TRBV19
TGTGCCAGTAAGCAGGGGGGGCCAAGCGGAGAGACCCAGTACTTC
CASKQGGPSGETQYF
>TRBJ2-2|.|many|TRBV15
TGTGCCACCAGCAGAGATGGCGGGAAAGTGAACACCGGGGAGCTGTTTTTT
CATSRDGGKVNTGELFF
>TRBJ2-1|TRBD2|many|TRBV18
TGTGCCAGCTCACGAAGCGGGGGCTCCTTATACAATGAGCAGTTCTTC
CASSRSGGSLYNEQFF
>TRBJ1-1|TRBD1|many|TRBV18
TGTGCCAGCTCGCAATCAGGGGGCGAGGGCACTGAAGCTTTCTTT
CASSQSGGEGTEAFF
>TRBJ2-7|.|.|TRBV5-1
TGCTCTAGCAGCGGTGGACAGTCTTCCTACGAGCAGTACTTC
CSSSGGQSSYEQYF
>TRBJ2-7|TRBD1|medium-sized|TRBV27
TGTGCCAGCAGTTTATCTGCGCAGGGGGCCTACGAGCAGTACTTC
CASSLSAQGAYEQYF
>TRBJ1-1|.|many|TRBV10-2
TGCGCCAGCGTCCAACGTGGGGACACTGAAGCTTTCTTT
CASVQRGDTEAFF
>TRBJ2-7|.|many|TRBV2
TGTGCCACCTCAGGCGCGGATCTTGGCGAGCAGTACTTC
CATSGADLGEQYF
>TRBJ1-2|.|many|TRBV6-2/TRBV6-3
TGTGCCAGCAGTTCGCCTTTTACAGGGCACTATGGCTACACCTTC
CASSSPFTGHYGYTF
>TRBJ2-7|.|many|TRBV15
TGTGCCACCAGCAGAGATCTAAGTACCTACGAGCAGTACTTC
CATSRDLSTYEQYF
>TRBJ1-1|TRBD1|many|TRBV29-1
TGCAGCGTAGCAGACAGGGGGAACACTGAAGCTTTCTTT
CSVADRGNTEAFF
>TRBJ1-6|.|once|TRBV5-1
TGCGCCAGCAGCTTGGGTTCTAACGGGGCAGGGCATAATTCACCCCTCCACTTT
CASSLGSNGAGHNSPLHF
>TRBJ2-5|TRBD1|.|TRBV7-2
TGTGCCATCAGCCTCCCGGGACAGGGGGCTTGGGAGACCCAGTACTTC
CAISLPGQGAWETQYF
>TRBJ1-2|TRBD1|few|TRBV19
TGTGCCACCTACCGACAGGGTGGAGATAACTATGGCTACACCTTC
CATYRQGGDNYGYTF
>TRBJ2-6|.|many|TRBV6-1
TGTGCCAGCAGTGAACCCCCGGATGGGGCCAACGTCCTGACTTTC
CASSEPPDGANVLTF
>TRBJ2-7|TRBD2|many|TRBV20-1
TGCAGTGCTAGAGGACAGCGGGGGGCAGGTGACGAGCAGTACTTC
CSARGQRGAGDEQYF
>TRBJ1-2|.|few|TRBV19
TGTGCCAGTAGTCGGGGGAACTATGGCTACACCTTC
CASSRGNYGYTF
>TRBJ1-4|.|medium-sized|TRBV30
TGTGCCTGGAGTAGAGGGGAAGAGGGGGAAAAACTGTTTTTT
CAWSRGEEGEKLFF
>TRBJ1-1|.|many|TRBV10-2
TGCGCCAGCAGGCCAGGGACCACTGAAGCTTTCTTT
CASRPGTTEAFF
>TRBJ2-7|TRBD2|many|TRBV7-2
TGTGCCAGCAGAACGGGACTAGCGCCGTCCGAGCAGTACTTC
CASRTGLAPSEQYF
>TRBJ1-5|.|medium-sized|TRBV6-1
TGTGCCAGCACTTTACAGTATGGGCAGCCCCAGCATTTT
CASTLQYGQPQHF
>TRBJ2-7|.|many|TRBV4-1
TGCGCCAGCAGCCAAGATGAAATTCCTGGGGCTAGCCCGTTCTCCTACGAGCAGTACTTC
CASSQDEIPGASPFSYEQYF
>TRBJ2-6|.|.|TRBV6-2/TRBV6-3
TGTGCCAGCTCACAGGGTAGCTCTGGGGCCAACGTCCTGACTTTC
CASSQGSSGANVLTF
>TRBJ1-2|.|many|TRBV3-1
TGTGCCAGCACCCTGGCCAACTATGGCTACACCTTC
CASTLANYGYTF
>TRBJ2-5|.|many|TRBV2
TGTGCCAGCAGTTCCGCCCCAGAGACCCAGTACTTC
CASSSAPETQYF
>TRBJ2-1|TRBD2|few|TRBV5-1
TGCGCCAGCAGCTCTGGACTAGCGCTAAGCAATGAGCAGTTCTTC
CASSSGLALSNEQFF
>TRBJ2-1|.|.|TRBV6-1
TGTGCCATCACTGGGGGTGCCAGCCCGTACAATGAGCAGTTCTTC
CAITGGASPYNEQFF
>TRBJ2-2|.|.|TRBV20-1
TGCAGTGCTAGTCCCTGGGGACCCCCAACCGGGGAGCTGTTTTTT
CSASPWGPPTGELFF
>TRBJ1-5|.|many|TRBV19
TGTGCCAGTAGGCGGTTGCATAGCAATCAGCCCCAGCATTTT
CASRRLHSNQPQHF